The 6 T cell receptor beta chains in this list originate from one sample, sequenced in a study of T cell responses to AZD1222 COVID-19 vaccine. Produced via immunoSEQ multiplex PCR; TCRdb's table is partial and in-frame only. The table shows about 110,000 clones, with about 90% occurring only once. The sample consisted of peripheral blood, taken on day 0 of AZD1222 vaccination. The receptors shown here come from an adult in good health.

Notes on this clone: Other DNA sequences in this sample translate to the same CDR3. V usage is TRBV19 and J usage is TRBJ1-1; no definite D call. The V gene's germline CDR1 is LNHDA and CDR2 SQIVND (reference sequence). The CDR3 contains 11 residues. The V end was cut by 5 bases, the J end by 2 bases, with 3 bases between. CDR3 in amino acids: CASSLNTEAFF. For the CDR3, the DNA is TGTGCCAGTAGTCTTAACACTGAAGCTTTCTTT.

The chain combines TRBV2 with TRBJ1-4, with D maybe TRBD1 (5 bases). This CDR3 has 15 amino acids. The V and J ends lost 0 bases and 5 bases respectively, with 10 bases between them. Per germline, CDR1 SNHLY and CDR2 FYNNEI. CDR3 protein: CASSEAGTGNEKLFF. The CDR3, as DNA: TGTGCCAGCAGTGAAGCCGGGACGGGGAATGAAAAACTGTTTTTT.

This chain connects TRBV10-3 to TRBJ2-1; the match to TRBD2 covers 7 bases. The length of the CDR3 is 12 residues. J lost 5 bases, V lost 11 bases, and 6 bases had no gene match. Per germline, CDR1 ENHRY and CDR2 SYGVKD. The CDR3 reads CAARGDHNEQFF. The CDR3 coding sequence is TGTGCCGCACGGGGGGATCACAATGAGCAGTTCTTC.

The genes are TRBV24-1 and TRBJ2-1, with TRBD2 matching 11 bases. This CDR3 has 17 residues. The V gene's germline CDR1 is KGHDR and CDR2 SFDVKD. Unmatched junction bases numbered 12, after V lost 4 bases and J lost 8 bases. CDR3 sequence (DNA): TGTGCCACCAGTGACCCTGGGTTAGCGGGAGGGCCCGATGAGCAGTTCTTC. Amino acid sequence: CATSDPGLAGGPDEQFF.

The CDR3 here is CAIRSQEDNTEAFF. The DNA of the CDR3 is TGTGCCATCAGGTCACAGGAGGACAACACTGAAGCTTTCTTT. The chain links TRBV10-3 to TRBJ1-1, with a weak D call TRBD1 (5 bases). The CDR3 loop spans 14 amino acids. Trimming took off 6 bases at V and 2 bases at J, with 13 bases between the two ends. The germline gives CDR1 ENHRY, CDR2 SYGVKD.

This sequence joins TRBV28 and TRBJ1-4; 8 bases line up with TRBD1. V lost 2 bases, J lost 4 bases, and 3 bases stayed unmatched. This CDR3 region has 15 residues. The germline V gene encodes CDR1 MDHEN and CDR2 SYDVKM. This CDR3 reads CASSLRDRINEKLFF. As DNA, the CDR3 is TGTGCCAGCAGTTTAAGGGACAGGATTAATGAAAAACTGTTTTTT.